The 30 T cell receptor beta chains below were found in one sample sequenced in a study of blood T cell repertoires in COVID-19. Some clones are missing from TCRdb's copy, which holds only in-frame ones; the method was immunoSEQ multiplex PCR. This sample has over 100,000 clones, with roughly 91% found just once. The sequencing input was peripheral blood. The receptor source for this set is a man between 60 and 70 years old with COVID-19, enrolled during active disease.

This chain uses TRBV5-4 with TRBJ1-3, with D maybe TRBD1 (5 bases). V gave up 4 bases and J gave up 1 base, with 12 bases separating them. The CDR3 runs to 15 residues. Germline CDR1 is SGHNT and CDR2 is YYREEE (reference sequence). This CDR3 reads CASSQTGGSGNTIYF. The CDR3 nucleotides are TGTGCCAGCAGCCAGACGGGGGGGTCTGGAAACACCATATATTTT.

This rearrangement joins TRBV30 to TRBJ1-1; D gene ambiguous. The CDR3 has 13 amino acids. From germline, CDR1 is GTSNPN and CDR2 SVGIG (reference sequence). The ends were cut back, 2 bases at V and 1 base at J, with 8 bases in the middle. This chain's CDR3 is CAWSLTGNTEAFF. The CDR3 nucleotides are TGTGCCTGGAGTCTTACCGGGAACACTGAAGCTTTCTTT.

This chain links TRBV5-1 with TRBJ1-2; 8 bases agree with TRBD1. CDR3 size: 15 residues. Germline CDR1 SGHRS, CDR2 YFSETQ. V shed 4 bases and J 0 bases; nucleotides not matched to a gene: 5. The CDR3 loop reads CASSPRTGTNYGYTF. The CDR3 region has the DNA TGCGCCAGCAGCCCTCGGACAGGGACTAACTATGGCTACACCTTC.

The rearrangement uses TRBV19 and TRBJ1-1, with TRBD1 as a possible D gene (6 bases). The CDR3 contains 15 residues. CDR1 is LNHDA and CDR2 is SQIVND in the germline V gene (reference sequence). The germline V and J ends were trimmed by 4 bases and 1 base, with 13 bases remaining between them. The CDR3 bases are TGTGCCAGTAGTAATGGGGGCCTACCGAACACTGAAGCTTTCTTT. The encoded protein is CASSNGGLPNTEAFF.

The CDR3 region is CASSPGTGGSDTQYF. CDR3 DNA: TGTGCCAGCTCACCAGGGACAGGGGGCTCAGATACGCAGTATTTT. V and J are TRBV18 and TRBJ2-3; TRBD1 aligns across 12 bases. The CDR3 length is 15 residues. V dropped 2 bases and J dropped 4; count of bases not matched to a gene: 1. Germline CDR1 reads KGHSH; CDR2 reads LQKENI.

V is TRBV5-4 and J is TRBJ1-4, with TRBD1 matching over 7 bases. This CDR3 is built from 15 residues. V shed 3 bases, J shed 7 bases, and the junction held 9 bases outside the gene matches. Per germline, CDR1 SGHNT and CDR2 YYREEE (reference sequence). This chain's CDR3 is CASSSDRAMSEKLFF. The DNA for the CDR3 is TGTGCCAGCAGCTCCGACAGGGCCATGAGTGAAAAACTGTTTTTT.

This clone has more than one count but fewer than ten. The chain has TRBV14 and TRBJ1-1; D not certain. Germline CDR1 and CDR2: SGHDN and FVKESK. V gave up 10 bases and J gave up 0 bases, with 12 bases separating them. This CDR3 is built from 13 residues. CDR3 nucleotides: TGTGCCACCACGGAGTATCTGAACACTGAAGCTTTCTTT. Translating it yields CATTEYLNTEAFF.

This clone was seen only once. This sequence joins TRBV6-1 and TRBJ2-7; 11 bases are shared with TRBD1. Germline CDR1 and CDR2: MNHNS and SASEGT. With V trimmed by 3 bases and J by 3 bases, 4 bases remained unmatched. CDR3 length equals 15 residues. CDR3 residues: CASSDRDRGFYEQYF. The CDR3, as DNA: TGTGCCAGCAGTGATCGGGACAGGGGGTTCTACGAGCAGTACTTC.

The CDR3 sequence: CSAQPGGEQYF. In nucleotides, the CDR3 is TGCAGTGCCCAGCCCGGGGGCGAGCAGTACTTC. The chain links TRBV20-1 to TRBJ2-7; D perhaps matches TRBD2 (6 bases). This CDR3 is 11 amino acids long. Germline assignment: CDR1 DFQATT and CDR2 SNEGSKA (reference sequence). Trimming pared 6 bases from V and 6 bases from J, leaving 12 bases between.

This rearrangement joins TRBV19 to TRBJ1-2; 8 positions agree with TRBD1. CDR3 size: 17 residues. Unmatched junction bases numbered 16, after V lost 2 bases and J lost 8 bases. CDR1 and CDR2 from the germline V gene are LNHDA and SQIVND (reference sequence). The CDR3 coding sequence is TGTGCCAGTAGTATAAAGAGAGGCCGGACAGGGCTGGGAGGCTACACCTTC. Its translation is CASSIKRGRTGLGGYTF.

The rearrangement joins TRBV7-6 to TRBJ2-3, with a tentative D call TRBD1 (6 bases). Trimming shortened V by 2 bases and J by 0 bases, and 9 bases separated the two germline ends. The germline V gene encodes CDR1 SGHVS and CDR2 FNYEAQ. This CDR3 comprises 15 residues. Here the CDR3 reads CASSLLGTSTDTQYF. CDR3 sequence (DNA): TGTGCCAGCAGCTTACTTGGGACAAGCACAGATACGCAGTATTTT. Looking up the rest from reference TRBV7-6 and TRBJ2-3 gives the full variable domain: GAGVSQSPRYKVTKRGQDVALRCDPISGHVSLYWYRQALGQGPEFLTYFNYEAQQDKSGLPNDRFSAERPEGSISTLTIQRTEQRDSAMYRCASSLLGTSTDTQYFGPGTRLTVL.

The chain carries TRBV9 and TRBJ1-1, with D perhaps matching TRBD1 (5 bases). Per germline, CDR1 SGDLS and CDR2 YYNGEE. V lost 2 bases to trimming and J lost 0 bases, with 11 bases between them. This CDR3 is built from 15 residues. The CDR3 DNA reads as TGTGCCAGCAGCGTGGGGGGATCTCTGAACACTGAAGCTTTCTTT. It specifies CASSVGGSLNTEAFF.

V usage is TRBV28 and J usage is TRBJ2-7; possibly TRBD1 for D (5 bases). V was trimmed by 2 bases and J by 1 base, leaving 6 bases between them. CDR1 and CDR2 from the germline V gene are MDHEN and SYDVKM. The CDR3 has 13 amino acids. The CDR3 nucleotides are TGTGCCAGCAGTTTACAGGGTTCCTACGAGCAGTACTTC. Translating it yields CASSLQGSYEQYF.

Only one count was recorded for this clone. The rearrangement uses TRBV18 and TRBJ2-7; D is ambiguous. Germline CDR1 and CDR2: KGHSH and LQKENI. Between the trimmed V and J ends, which lost 1 base and 6 bases, there was a span of 13 bases. The CDR3 has 14 residues. Written as DNA, the CDR3 is TGTGCCAGCTCACCACGCTCAGGCCAGAGCGAGCAGTACTTC. It translates to CASSPRSGQSEQYF.

The chain couples TRBV6-1 to TRBJ2-5; 7 nucleotides match TRBD2. This CDR3 is built from 13 residues. With V trimmed by 2 bases and J by 8 bases, 5 bases remained unmatched. CDR1 is MNHNS, CDR2 SASEGT, per germline. The CDR3 nucleotides read TGTGCCAGCAGTGAAAATGGGGGACTAACCCAGTACTTC. Its translation is CASSENGGLTQYF.

CDR3 nucleotides: TGTGCCAGCAGTATCGGGGTCCGCAAAAACATTCAGTACTTC. Translated, it gives CASSIGVRKNIQYF. V is TRBV6-5 and J is TRBJ2-4, with D possibly TRBD2 on 5 matching bases. This CDR3 has 14 residues. Deletions cut 5 bases from V and 3 bases from J, with 11 bases between. Germline V gives CDR1 MNHEY, CDR2 SVGAGI.

The rearrangement links TRBV6-5 to TRBJ1-1; no clear D. Germline V gene data show CDR1 as MNHEY and CDR2 as SVGAGI. This CDR3 is 13 amino acids long. Trimming stripped 4 bases from V and 5 bases from J, with 11 bases between. Written as DNA, the CDR3 is TGTGCCAGCAGTTGGGCGGGTCGGACTGAAGCTTTCTTT. It is translated as CASSWAGRTEAFF.

The chain links TRBV4-2 to TRBJ2-1; tentative D call: TRBD2 (5 bases). Trimming stripped 0 bases from V and 6 bases from J, with 12 bases between. This CDR3 has 15 residues. Per germline, CDR1 LGHNA and CDR2 YNFKEQ. The CDR3 protein is CASSQDRLALNEQFF. The CDR3, as DNA: TGTGCCAGCAGCCAAGATCGTCTAGCTCTCAATGAGCAGTTCTTC.

The CDR3 region is CASSLIPAREGSAGELFF. For the CDR3, the DNA is TGTGCCAGCAGCTTGATTCCGGCTCGAGAGGGAAGCGCCGGGGAGCTGTTTTTT. The rearrangement links TRBV5-8 to TRBJ2-2, with TRBD2 as a possible D gene (5 bases). The V gene's germline CDR1 is SGHTS and CDR2 YDEGEE. The CDR3 contains 18 residues. With 1 base removed from V and 6 bases from J, the gap between germline ends came to 22 bases.

This clone has more than one count but fewer than ten. This rearrangement joins TRBV7-9 to TRBJ2-7; TRBD1 agrees at 10 bases. Germline V lookup: CDR1 SEHNR, CDR2 FQNEAQ (reference sequence). V lost 2 bases to trimming and J lost 4 bases; unmatched junction nucleotides: 5. The CDR3 is made up of 15 amino acids. The CDR3 DNA reads TGTGCCAGCAGCTTATTGGGACAGGGGAGGTACGAGCAGTACTTC. It codes for CASSLLGQGRYEQYF. Complete variable domain (other parts from reference TRBV7-9 and TRBJ2-7): DTGVSQNPRHKITKRGQNVTFRCDPISEHNRLYWYRQTLGQGPEFLTYFQNEAQLEKSRLLSDRFSAERPKGSFSTLEIQRTEQGDSAMYLCASSLLGQGRYEQYFGPGTRLTVT.

The rearrangement links TRBV6-2 or TRBV6-3 to TRBJ2-3; TRBD2 agrees at 8 bases. Germline V lookup: CDR1 MNHEY, CDR2 SVGEGT. The CDR3 runs to 17 residues. V gave up 3 bases and J gave up 0 bases; unmatched junction bases: 8. As DNA, the CDR3 is TGTGCCAGCAGTTATTCGGTTGCGGGGGGAAGCACAGATACGCAGTATTTT. This codes for CASSYSVAGGSTDTQYF.

J is TRBJ1-5 and V is TRBV6-4; 7 nucleotides align to TRBD1. Per germline, CDR1 MRHNA and CDR2 SNTAGT. Trimming took 2 bases from V and 5 from J; bases not matched to a gene: 6. The CDR3 covers 15 residues. The DNA for the CDR3 is TGTGCCAGCAGTGACGGGACAGTTATTCATCAGCCCCAGCATTTT. Translated, it gives CASSDGTVIHQPQHF.

This rearrangement joins TRBV6-2 or TRBV6-3 to TRBJ2-2, with 8 bases that match TRBD1. Per the germline V gene, CDR1 is MNHEY and CDR2 is SVGEGT. J gave up 4 bases and V 4 bases, and 2 bases lay outside the gene matches. The CDR3 has 14 residues. The CDR3 DNA reads TGTGCCAGCAGTTTGACAGGGGCCACCGGGGAGCTGTTTTTT. Translating it yields CASSLTGATGELFF.

This chain links TRBV19 with TRBJ1-5; tentatively, D is TRBD1 (6 bases). Germline V gives CDR1 LNHDA, CDR2 SQIVND (reference sequence). The CDR3 is made up of 15 amino acids. V was trimmed by 4 bases and J by 2 bases, leaving 12 bases between them. The CDR3 DNA reads TGTGCCAGTAGTAGATCAGGGGAAGGCAATCAGCCCCAGCATTTT. It yields the protein CASSRSGEGNQPQHF.

The V and J genes are TRBV5-1 and TRBJ1-6, with TRBD1 matching over 9 bases. The V gene's germline CDR1 is SGHRS and CDR2 YFSETQ. This CDR3 spans 15 amino acids. The ends lost 4 bases at V and 12 bases at J; junction bases unmatched: 11. The CDR3 region has the DNA TGCGCCAGCAGCCTGGGACAGGGTGGTACCAAACCCCTCCACTTT. It translates to CASSLGQGGTKPLHF.

The chain combines TRBV6-5 with TRBJ2-2, with TRBD2 as a possible D gene (5 bases). Germline CDR1 is MNHEY and CDR2 is SVGAGI. This CDR3 is built from 13 residues. V dropped 4 bases and J dropped 4 bases, with 7 bases sitting between them. The CDR3 DNA follows: TGTGCCAGCAGTTTCACTAGCACCGGGGAGCTGTTTTTT. Its protein is CASSFTSTGELFF.

There are a few counts of this clone. The J gene is TRBJ1-2, the V gene TRBV24-1; no clear D. The CDR3 loop spans 13 amino acids. V lost 4 bases and J lost 11, with 16 bases in between. Per the germline V gene, CDR1 is KGHDR and CDR2 is SFDVKD. The DNA for the CDR3 is TGTGCCACCAGTGACAACGGTCGTTTGAGATACACCTTC. Encoded protein: CATSDNGRLRYTF.

The chain couples TRBV7-2 to TRBJ1-5; unclear D gene. Trimming cost V 6 bases and J 1 base, with 13 bases left between them. The CDR3 spans 15 residues. Germline CDR1 is SGHTA and CDR2 is FQGNSA. The CDR3 loop reads CASSYDLGSNQPQHF. CDR3 nucleotide sequence: TGTGCCAGCAGTTACGATCTCGGGAGCAATCAGCCCCAGCATTTT.

J is TRBJ1-2 and V is TRBV18; 9 positions agree with TRBD1. Germline V gives CDR1 KGHSH, CDR2 LQKENI. This CDR3 spans 14 amino acids. The V and J ends lost 3 bases and 6 bases, in that order; junction bases with no gene match: 5. The CDR3 coding sequence is TGTGCCAGCTCACCGGGACAGGGAACTGATGGCTACACCTTC. Translating gives CASSPGQGTDGYTF.

This chain links TRBV9 with TRBJ2-7; 9 bases map to TRBD1. Germline CDR1 and CDR2: SGDLS and YYNGEE. The CDR3 consists of 14 residues. Trimming removed 3 bases from V and 2 bases from J; junction bases left unmatched: 3. In nucleotides, the CDR3 is TGTGCCAGCAGCGAAGGGGACAGGGCCTACGAGCAGTACTTC. This codes for CASSEGDRAYEQYF.